A selection of T cell receptor beta chains follows, all from one sample in a study of liver allograft versus peripheral blood T cells. TCRdb ran MiXCR on the reads and lists one entry per CDR3 protein. The sample records around 2,500 distinct CDR3 sequences, roughly a sixth being singletons. The origin of the receptors is a human patient who had a liver transplant. Some of these T cells may belong to the graft donor. Both conserved end residues are part of each CDR3. Each record gives: V gene, J gene, D gene, clone size, CDR3 protein, CDR3 DNA. D genes are given only for firm matches. Some rows have no size entry. The others give once, few or many, or a class for an expanded clone.

>TRBV14|TRBJ1-2|NA|large
CASSQVGAGYGYTF
TGTGCCAGCAGCCAAGTGGGTGCTGGCTATGGCTACACCTTC
>TRBV19|TRBJ1-6|NA|medium-sized
CASSISRLPNNSPLHF
TGTGCCAGTAGTATTTCACGGCTCCCCAATAATTCACCCCTCCACTTT
>TRBV12-3/TRBV12-4|TRBJ1-5|NA|medium-sized
CASSLDSYQPQHF
TGTGCCAGCAGTTTAGACAGCTATCAGCCCCAGCATTTT
>TRBV15|TRBJ1-5|NA|medium-sized
CATSRDRREPQHF
TGTGCCACCAGCAGAGATCGGAGGGAGCCCCAGCATTTT
>TRBV29-1|TRBJ2-1|TRBD2|medium-sized
CSVATSGGPYNEQFF
TGCAGCGTTGCCACGAGCGGGGGGCCGTACAATGAGCAGTTCTTC
>TRBV9|TRBJ2-5|NA|few
CASSSAGFEETQYF
TGTGCCAGCAGCTCCGCAGGGTTTGAGGAGACCCAGTACTTC
>TRBV5-1|TRBJ2-7|TRBD1|NA
CASSPITGGRPSYEQYF
TGCGCCAGCAGCCCCATTACAGGGGGAAGGCCTTCCTACGAGCAGTACTTC
>TRBV19|TRBJ1-5|NA|medium-sized
CASMRLGVGQPQHF
TGTGCCAGTATGAGGCTGGGGGTAGGTCAGCCCCAGCATTTT
>TRBV12-3/TRBV12-4|TRBJ2-1|NA|few
CASSALESPYNEQFF
TGTGCCAGCAGCGCGTTAGAATCCCCCTACAATGAGCAGTTCTTC
>TRBV27|TRBJ2-7|NA|medium-sized
CASSTSPGARYEQYF
TGTGCCAGCAGTACCTCCCCGGGGGCGCGGTACGAGCAGTACTTC
>TRBV25-1|TRBJ1-3|NA|medium-sized
CASSESYLYSGNTIYF
TGTGCCAGCAGTGAATCCTACCTCTACTCTGGAAACACCATATATTTT